There are many counts of the clone carrying this TCR beta chain. The antigen is undetermined. The data derive from a study of metastatic and nonmetastatic thyroid tumors. About the study: The comparison covered peripheral blood and tumor or nodule tissue in malignant and benign thyroid patients.

CDR1 is DFQATT and CDR2 is SNEGSKA in the germline V gene (reference sequence). V dropped 6 bases and J dropped 3 bases, with 11 bases sitting between them. The CDR3 runs to 12 residues. No patient received treatment before thyroid surgery. Original handling: The study's classifier, a distant-metastasis tool for papillary thyroid cancer, was built using CDR3 differences across clinicopathological groups. Via MiXCR, TCRdb re-called the PCR reads. These V and J calls are TCRdb output, not the study's own analysis. The sample gives 37,000 or so clones, about 16% of which show up once; less than 4.5% is in the top ten. Broader study findings: It was reported that TCR beta diversity was significantly higher in malignant thyroid tumors than benign nodules, in blood and tumor.

Sequences were obtained from blood. The sequence came from a female donor with papillary thyroid cancer or a benign thyroid nodule (not recorded which). Some clones in this sample may be carry-over from other donors' samples. The rearrangement links TRBV20-1 to TRBJ1-2, with D perhaps TRBD1 (6 bases). The CDR3 protein is CSAQKGDYGYTF. The DNA of the CDR3 is TGCAGTGCCCAGAAGGGGGACTATGGCTACACCTTC.